One sample yielded the 16 T cell receptor beta chains listed below, sequenced in a study of blood T cell repertoires in COVID-19. Method: immunoSEQ multiplex PCR; TCRdb's copy keeps in-frame clones and lacks some. The sample gives 200,000 to 300,000 clones, 87% of which show up once; roughly 1.6% is in the top ten. Sequencing was carried out using peripheral blood. The receptors come from a woman in her thirties or forties who had recovered from COVID-19.

This clone appeared a single time. In the same sample, other DNA sequences code for this CDR3. The gene calls are TRBV18 and TRBJ1-2; 8 nucleotides agree with TRBD1. The length of the CDR3 is 13 residues. V lost 6 bases and J lost 4; bases outside the gene matches: 4. Germline values: CDR1 KGHSH, CDR2 LQKENI. CDR3 region: CASSPDRGYGYTF. In DNA form, the CDR3 reads TGTGCCAGCTCGCCTGACAGGGGCTATGGCTACACCTTC.

The V and J genes are TRBV29-1 and TRBJ2-1, with unresolved D. The ends were cut back, 7 bases at V and 0 bases at J, with 13 bases in the middle. The CDR3 consists of 14 residues. Germline V CDR1 and CDR2: SQVTM, ANQGSEA. CDR3 residues: CSATYGSSYNEQFF. In nucleotides, the CDR3 is TGCAGCGCTACATATGGCAGCTCCTACAATGAGCAGTTCTTC.

This clone was detected only a few times. The V and J genes are TRBV10-3 and TRBJ2-2; no firm D call. CDR1 and CDR2 from the germline V gene are ENHRY and SYGVKD. V was shortened by 4 bases and J by 2 bases, with 8 bases between the two germline ends. This CDR3 contains 14 residues. The CDR3 region is CAISGWANTGELFF. The CDR3 DNA is TGTGCCATCAGTGGGTGGGCAAACACCGGGGAGCTGTTTTTT.

This chain joins TRBV30 and TRBJ1-5, with D tentatively TRBD1 (6 bases). The CDR3 runs 17 residues. Germline assignment: CDR1 GTSNPN and CDR2 SVGIG (reference sequence). V was clipped by 0 bases and J by 2 bases, with 17 bases between them. The CDR3 DNA follows: TGTGCCTGGAGTGTACGATCAGGGGTCGTTGGCAATCAGCCCCAGCATTTT. The encoded protein is CAWSVRSGVVGNQPQHF. Full variable domain (remainder filled in from reference TRBV30 and TRBJ1-5): SQTIHQWPATLVQPVGSPLSLECTVEGTSNPNLYWYRQAAGRGLQLLFYSVGIGQISSEVPQNLSASRPQDRQFILSSKKLLLSDSGFYLCAWSVRSGVVGNQPQHFGDGTRLSIL.

V is TRBV11-2 and J is TRBJ1-5; perhaps TRBD1 as D (5 bases). There are 15 residues in the CDR3. Germline values: CDR1 SGHAT, CDR2 FQNNGV. V gave up 4 bases and J gave up 6 bases, with 16 bases separating them. The CDR3 reads CASSSRTLGGQPQHF. In DNA form, the CDR3 reads TGTGCCAGCAGCTCCAGGACCCTCGGGGGTCAGCCCCAGCATTTT. The whole variable domain, filled in from reference TRBV11-2 and TRBJ1-5, reads EAGVAQSPRYKIIEKRQSVAFWCNPISGHATLYWYQQILGQGPKLLIQFQNNGVVDDSQLPKDRFSAERLKGVDSTLKIQPAKLEDSAVYLCASSSRTLGGQPQHFGDGTRLSIL.

The rearrangement uses TRBV14 and TRBJ2-7; TRBD1 is a possible D gene (5 bases). Trimming cost V 2 bases and J 2 bases, with 10 bases left between them. This CDR3 comprises 14 residues. In germline, CDR1 is SGHDN, CDR2 FVKESK. The CDR3 nucleotides read TGTGCCAGCAGCCAATGGGGCCAGACCTACGAGCAGTACTTC. This sequence encodes CASSQWGQTYEQYF.

The chain carries TRBV13 and TRBJ2-3, with TRBD2 matching over 8 bases. Germline CDR1 and CDR2: PRHDT and FYEKMQ (reference sequence). The trim removed 1 base at V and 6 bases at J, leaving 12 bases unmatched. The CDR3 contains 17 residues. Written as DNA, the CDR3 is TGTGCCAGCAGCTTAGATGGTCGGGGGGGCAATGGCGATACGCAGTATTTT. Translation gives CASSLDGRGGNGDTQYF. Full variable domain (rest looked up from reference TRBV13 and TRBJ2-3): AAGVIQSPRHLIKEKRETATLKCYPIPRHDTVYWYQQGPGQDPQFLISFYEKMQSDKGSIPDRFSAQQFSDYHSELNMSSLELGDSALYFCASSLDGRGGNGDTQYFGPGTRLTVL.

J is TRBJ1-5 and V is TRBV6-2 or TRBV6-3; 9 nucleotides agree with TRBD1. Trimming at V came to 2 bases and at J to 9 bases, leaving 8 bases not matched to a gene. Germline lookup yields CDR1 MNHEY and CDR2 SVGEGT. This CDR3 has 15 residues. The CDR3 loop is CASSYGDRGRLPQHF. The CDR3 DNA is TGTGCCAGCAGTTACGGTGACAGGGGGAGGCTGCCCCAGCATTTT.

The chain carries TRBV29-1 and TRBJ1-2; D is perhaps TRBD1 (5 bases). CDR1 SQVTM and CDR2 ANQGSEA come from the germline V gene. Trimming left V 4 bases short and J 3 bases short, with 27 bases between. CDR3 length: 18 amino acids. CDR3 nucleotide sequence: TGCAGCGTTGCGAGGAGGGGCACAGAGGACCCAGATCACTATGGCTACACCTTC. It is translated as CSVARRGTEDPDHYGYTF.

About this clone itself: Possible read error: a much larger clone is one base away. The same CDR3 is also encoded by other DNA sequences in this sample. The chain combines TRBV19 with TRBJ1-5; 9 bases are shared with TRBD1. This CDR3 has 15 residues. Germline CDR1 reads LNHDA; CDR2 reads SQIVND (reference sequence). V was pared by 8 bases and J by 4 bases, with 9 bases of the junction left unmatched. CDR3 nucleotide sequence: TGTGCCAGTCGGGGGGGACAGGGCGGGAATCAGCCCCAGCATTTT. Its translation: CASRGGQGGNQPQHF.

The chain couples TRBV6-5 to TRBJ1-2, with D hard to call. Trimming took off 6 bases at V and 4 bases at J, with 9 bases between the two ends. The length of the CDR3 is 12 residues. Germline loops: CDR1 MNHEY, CDR2 SVGAGI. This CDR3 reads CASSTWSYGYTF. CDR3 bases: TGTGCCAGCAGCACGTGGAGCTATGGCTACACCTTC.

A note on this clone: Other DNA sequences in the sample encode the same CDR3. This chain links TRBV7-2 with TRBJ2-5, with TRBD2 matching over 11 bases. Germline V CDR1 and CDR2: SGHTA, FQGNSA. The CDR3 sequence is 14 residues long. Germline trimming cut 5 bases from V and 3 bases from J; bases unmatched to any gene: 2. DNA of the CDR3: TGTGCCAGCAGCCCGGGACTAGCGGAAGAGACCCAGTACTTC. Amino acids: CASSPGLAEETQYF.

CDR3 region: CASSQGPQGNYEQYF. CDR3 bases: TGCGCCAGCAGCCAAGGACCCCAGGGCAACTACGAGCAGTACTTC. The chain uses TRBV4-1 and TRBJ2-7, with D perhaps TRBD1 (5 bases). Germline V gives CDR1 MGHRA, CDR2 YSYEKL. Between the trimmed V and J ends, which lost 1 base and 3 bases, there was a span of 13 bases. CDR3 size: 15 residues.

The rearrangement links TRBV7-9 to TRBJ1-1, with D unresolved. The CDR3 runs to 17 residues. The V end lost 4 bases, the J end lost 4 bases, and 22 bases lay between the germline ends. Germline CDR1 reads SEHNR; CDR2 reads FQNEAQ (reference sequence). The CDR3 nucleotides read TGTGCCAGCAGCTCATCCAGGCAGGATACTTTGGGCACTGAAGCTTTCTTT. Translation: CASSSSRQDTLGTEAFF.

The chain joins TRBV18 to TRBJ1-4; D is ambiguous. The length of the CDR3 is 16 residues. The germline V gene encodes CDR1 KGHSH and CDR2 LQKENI. Between the trimmed V and J ends, which lost 6 bases and 0 bases, there was a span of 14 bases. In DNA form, the CDR3 reads TGTGCCAGCTCCTTCCTGCAGGTCACAACTAATGAAAAACTGTTTTTT. It translates to CASSFLQVTTNEKLFF. The full variable domain, rest sourced from reference TRBV18 and TRBJ1-4, is NAGVMQNPRHLVRRRGQEARLRCSPMKGHSHVYWYRQLPEEGLKFMVYLQKENIIDESGMPKERFSAEFPKEGPSILRIQQVVRGDSAAYFCASSFLQVTTNEKLFFGSGTQLSVL.

The rearrangement joins TRBV6-2 or TRBV6-3 to TRBJ1-1; TRBD1 might be the D (6 bases). Germline CDR1 and CDR2: MNHEY and SVGEGT. The CDR3 is made up of 14 amino acids. Trimming stripped 2 bases from V and 1 base from J, with 8 bases between. The CDR3 loop reads CASSYRGGNTEAFF. CDR3 bases: TGTGCCAGCAGTTACAGGGGGGGGAACACTGAAGCTTTCTTT.